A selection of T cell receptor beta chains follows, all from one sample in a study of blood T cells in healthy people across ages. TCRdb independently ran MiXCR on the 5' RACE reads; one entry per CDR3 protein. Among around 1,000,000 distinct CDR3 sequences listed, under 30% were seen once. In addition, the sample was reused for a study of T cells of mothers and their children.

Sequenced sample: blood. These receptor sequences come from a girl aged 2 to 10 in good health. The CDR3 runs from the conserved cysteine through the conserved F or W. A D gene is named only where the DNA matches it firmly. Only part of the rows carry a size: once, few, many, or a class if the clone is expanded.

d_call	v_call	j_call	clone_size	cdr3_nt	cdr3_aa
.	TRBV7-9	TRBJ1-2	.	TGTGCCAGCAGCTTGGCCGACAGGATTGCCCTCTATGGCTACACCTTC	CASSLADRIALYGYTF
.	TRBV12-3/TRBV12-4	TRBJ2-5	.	TGTGCCAGCACTCTTGCGGGGATTAAAGAGACCCAGTACTTC	CASTLAGIKETQYF
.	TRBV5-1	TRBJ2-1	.	TGCGCCAGCAGCCCACCCCGGGACGGATACAATGAGCAGTTCTTC	CASSPPRDGYNEQFF
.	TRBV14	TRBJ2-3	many	TGTGCCAGCAGCCAGCTCTTTGGTGAGAGCACAGATACGCAGTATTTT	CASSQLFGESTDTQYF
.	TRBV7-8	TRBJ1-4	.	TGTGCCAGCAGCTCGGACCCCCTCCAGGGACACCTTAATGGAAAACTGTTTTTT	CASSSDPLQGHLNGKLFF
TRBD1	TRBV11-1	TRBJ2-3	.	TGTGCCAGCAGCTCATCCCTCAGGGGGCGTGATACGCAGTATTTT	CASSSSLRGRDTQYF
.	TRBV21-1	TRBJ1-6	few	TGTGCCAGCAGCAAAGTCGGGCCGTCAATGACCCTCCACTTT	CASSKVGPSMTLHF
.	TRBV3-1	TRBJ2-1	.	TGTGCCAGCAGCCAGCAGTTTGAGCAGTTCTTC	CASSQQFEQFF
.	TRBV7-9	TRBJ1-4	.	TGTGCCAGCAGCGCGGACGGGACGGGAAGCGAAAAACTGTTTTTT	CASSADGTGSEKLFF
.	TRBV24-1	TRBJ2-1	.	TGTGCCACCAGTGATTTCGCGGCCTCGGGTGAGCAGTTCTTC	CATSDFAASGEQFF
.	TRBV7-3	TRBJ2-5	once	TGTGCCAGCTCTTCAGGTGGACTCCTAAGGGGCCAAGAGACCCAGTACTTC	CASSSGGLLRGQETQYF
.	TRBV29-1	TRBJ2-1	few	TGCAGCGCCAAAGGCACAAGAGAGACCTACAATGAGCAGTTCTTC	CSAKGTRETYNEQFF
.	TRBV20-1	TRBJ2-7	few	TGCAGTGCTAGAAAAAGGGGAACCTACGAGCAGTACTTC	CSARKRGTYEQYF
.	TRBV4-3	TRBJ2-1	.	TGCGCCAGCAGCCAAGATGGGGCAGGGGCCAATGAGCAGTTCTTC	CASSQDGAGANEQFF
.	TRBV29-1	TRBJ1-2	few	TGCAGCGTTGAGCCAGGGATGTATGGCTACACCTTC	CSVEPGMYGYTF
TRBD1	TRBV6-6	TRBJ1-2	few	TGTGCCAGCAGTTACTCGGACAGGGATGGCTACACCTTC	CASSYSDRDGYTF
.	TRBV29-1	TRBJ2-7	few	TGCAGCGTTGAACTTCTAGAGGGGCAGTACTTC	CSVELLEGQYF
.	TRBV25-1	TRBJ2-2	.	TGTGCCAGCAGTGGGAATACCTTCACCGGGGAGCTGTTTTTT	CASSGNTFTGELFF